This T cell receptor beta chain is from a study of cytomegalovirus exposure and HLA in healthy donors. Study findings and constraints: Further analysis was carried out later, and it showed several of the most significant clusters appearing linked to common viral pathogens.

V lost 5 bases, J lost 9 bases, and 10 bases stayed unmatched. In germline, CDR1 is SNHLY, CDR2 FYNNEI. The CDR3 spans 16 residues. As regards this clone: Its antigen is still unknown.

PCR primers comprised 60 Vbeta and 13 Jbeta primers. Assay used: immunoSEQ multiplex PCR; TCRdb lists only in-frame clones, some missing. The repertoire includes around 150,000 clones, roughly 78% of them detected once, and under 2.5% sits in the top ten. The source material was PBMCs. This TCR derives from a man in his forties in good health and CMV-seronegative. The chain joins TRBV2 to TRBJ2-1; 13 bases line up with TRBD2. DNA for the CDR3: TGTGCCAGCAGTCCTTCTACGGGACTAGCGGGAATTGAGCAGTTCTTC. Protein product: CASSPSTGLAGIEQFF. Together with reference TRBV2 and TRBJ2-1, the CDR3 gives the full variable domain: EPEVTQTPSHQVTQMGQEVILRCVPISNHLYFYWYRQILGQKVEFLVSFYNNEISEKSEIFDDQFSVERPDGSNFTLKIRSTKLEDSAMYFCASSPSTGLAGIEQFFGPGTRLTVL.